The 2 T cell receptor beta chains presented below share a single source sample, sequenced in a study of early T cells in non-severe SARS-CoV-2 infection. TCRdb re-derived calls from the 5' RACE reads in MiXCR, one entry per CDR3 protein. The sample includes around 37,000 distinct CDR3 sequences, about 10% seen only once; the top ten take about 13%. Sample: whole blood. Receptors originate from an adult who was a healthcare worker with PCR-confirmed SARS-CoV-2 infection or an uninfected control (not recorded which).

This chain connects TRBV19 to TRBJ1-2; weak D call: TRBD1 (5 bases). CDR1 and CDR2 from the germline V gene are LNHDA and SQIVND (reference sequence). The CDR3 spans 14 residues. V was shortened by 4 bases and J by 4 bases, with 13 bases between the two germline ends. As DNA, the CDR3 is TGTGCCAGTAGTAAGACCAGGGCCGGCTATGGCTACACCTTC. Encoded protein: CASSKTRAGYGYTF.

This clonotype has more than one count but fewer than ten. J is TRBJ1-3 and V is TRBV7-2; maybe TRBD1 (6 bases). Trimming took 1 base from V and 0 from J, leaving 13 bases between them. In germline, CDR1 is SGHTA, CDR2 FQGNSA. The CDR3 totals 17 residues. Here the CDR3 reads CASSLVGTGNSGNTIYF. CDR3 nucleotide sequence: TGTGCCAGCAGCTTAGTGGGAACAGGGAACTCTGGAAACACCATATATTTT.